Following are 16 T cell receptor beta chains from one sample sequenced in a study of CD8 T cells in ankylosing spondylitis. Their antigens remain unidentified. Study-wide results and limits: Several highly homologous variants made up a TCR beta motif that seemed to typify ankylosing spondylitis blood.

TCRdb passed the 5' RACE reads through MiXCR, listing each CDR3 protein once. The data hold roughly 490,000 distinct CDR3 sequences, with 5.3% observed a single time. Sequencing was performed on blood, either unsorted or a sorted T cell fraction (not recorded which). These TCRs come from a male donor with ankylosing spondylitis.

This clonotype occurred many times. The chain carries TRBV5-6 and TRBJ2-1, with TRBD1 matching 8 bases. The ends lost 4 bases at V and 9 bases at J; junction bases unmatched: 12. The V gene's germline CDR1 is SGHDT and CDR2 YYEEEE. The CDR3 consists of 15 residues. As DNA, the CDR3 is TGTGCCAGCAGCCTTATTGGGACAGGTAGAGGTGAGCAGTTCTTC. This gives the protein CASSLIGTGRGEQFF.

There are many counts of this clonotype. The rearrangement joins TRBV20-1 to TRBJ1-2; D unclear. The V end lost 5 bases, the J end lost 0 bases, and 7 bases lay between the germline ends. The CDR3 contains 12 residues. Germline V gene data show CDR1 as DFQATT and CDR2 as SNEGSKA (reference sequence). CDR3 region: CSAVQANYGYTF. The CDR3 nucleotides read TGCAGTGCTGTACAAGCTAACTATGGCTACACCTTC.

This sequence joins TRBV18 and TRBJ1-2, with D possibly matching TRBD1 (6 bases). Trimming cost V 6 bases and J 7 bases, with 21 bases left between them. The germline V gene encodes CDR1 KGHSH and CDR2 LQKENI. The CDR3 covers 15 residues. The CDR3 sequence is CASSVTGKGAFGYTF. CDR3 sequence (DNA): TGTGCCAGCTCGGTCACAGGGAAAGGGGCTTTTGGCTACACCTTC.

This clonotype was recorded at least ten times. The chain links TRBV12-3 or TRBV12-4 to TRBJ2-7; perhaps TRBD2 as D (6 bases). Trimming took off 5 bases at V and 5 bases at J, with 25 bases between the two ends. The CDR3 runs to 17 residues. The CDR3: CASSPSTGVYRTDEQYF. DNA of the CDR3: TGTGCCAGCAGTCCCTCTACGGGGGTATACAGGACGGACGAGCAGTACTTC.

The sample holds a few counts of this clonotype. This chain uses TRBV7-2 with TRBJ2-1; no definite D call. The germline V gene has CDR1 SGHTA and CDR2 FQGNSA. The CDR3 extends over 13 amino acids. Trimming removed 0 bases from V and 5 bases from J, with 5 bases in between. The DNA of the CDR3 is TGTGCCAGCAGCTTAGCGGTGGACAATGAGCAGTTCTTC. Amino acid sequence: CASSLAVDNEQFF. Based on the CDR3 plus reference TRBV7-2 and TRBJ2-1, the full variable domain is GAGVSQSPSNKVTEKGKDVELRCDPISGHTALYWYRQSLGQGLEFLIYFQGNSAPDKSGLPSDRFSAERTGGSVSTLTIQRTQQEDSAVYLCASSLAVDNEQFFGPGTRLTVL.

This clonotype showed up many times. The CDR3 DNA reads TGTGCCAGCACCCGGACAGGGGGCGGGGACATTCAGTACTTC. This codes for CASTRTGGGDIQYF. The genes are TRBV12-3 or TRBV12-4 and TRBJ2-4; 11 nucleotides line up with TRBD1. V lost 7 bases to trimming and J lost 8 bases; unmatched junction nucleotides: 7. This CDR3 region has 14 residues.

Ten or more counts support this clonotype. The chain links TRBV7-9 to TRBJ1-1; D gene uncertain. Germline loops: CDR1 SEHNR, CDR2 FQNEAQ (reference sequence). V lost 5 bases to trimming and J lost 1 base, with 8 bases between them. The length of the CDR3 is 13 residues. In nucleotides, the CDR3 is TGTGCCAGCAGCCCCCAGGAGAACACTGAAGCTTTCTTT. Translation: CASSPQENTEAFF. Combining the CDR3 with reference TRBV7-9 and TRBJ1-1 gives the whole variable domain DTGVSQNPRHKITKRGQNVTFRCDPISEHNRLYWYRQTLGQGPEFLTYFQNEAQLEKSRLLSDRFSAERPKGSFSTLEIQRTEQGDSAMYLCASSPQENTEAFFGQGTRLTVV.

The table lists this clonotype with many counts. CDR3 in DNA: TGTGCCAGCTCGAAACAGGGGGCAGACACTGAAGCTTTCTTT. This translates into CASSKQGADTEAFF. V is TRBV18 and J is TRBJ1-1, with TRBD1 matching over 9 bases. Germline V CDR1 and CDR2: KGHSH, LQKENI. With V trimmed by 6 bases and J by 3 bases, 5 bases remained unmatched. The CDR3 loop spans 14 amino acids.

This clonotype was counted many times. The chain combines TRBV12-5 with TRBJ2-2; TRBD1 is a possible D gene (5 bases). Deletions cut 1 base from V and 6 bases from J, with 12 bases between. The CDR3 is made up of 15 amino acids. The germline V gene encodes CDR1 LGHNT and CDR2 FRNRAP. The chain's CDR3 is CASGLALKGPGELFF. As DNA, the CDR3 is TGTGCTAGTGGTTTGGCGCTGAAGGGGCCCGGGGAGCTGTTTTTT.

This clonotype has ten or more counts. The V call is TRBV7-8, the J call TRBJ1-5; TRBD1 agrees at 8 bases. The CDR3 extends over 16 amino acids. Trimming removed 6 bases from V and 0 bases from J; junction bases left unmatched: 7. CDR1 and CDR2 (germline): SGHVS, FQNEAQ. The CDR3 loop is CASRSTGVYSNQPQHF. For the CDR3, the DNA is TGTGCCAGCAGATCGACAGGGGTTTATAGCAATCAGCCCCAGCATTTT.

At least ten counts were recorded for this clonotype. The CDR3 reads CSVGRTLGGEQYF. CDR3 sequence (DNA): TGCAGCGTCGGTAGGACCCTCGGCGGCGAGCAGTACTTC. The chain combines TRBV29-1 with TRBJ2-7; D is ambiguous. Germline CDR1 is SQVTM and CDR2 is ANQGSEA. Trimming left V 6 bases short and J 6 bases short, with 18 bases between. This CDR3 has 13 amino acids.

This clonotype showed up many times. V and J are TRBV5-1 and TRBJ2-2; D unclear. The V end lost 2 bases, the J end lost 10 bases, and 12 bases lay between the germline ends. Per the germline V gene, CDR1 is SGHRS and CDR2 is YFSETQ. The CDR3 is made up of 13 amino acids. CDR3 in DNA: TGCGCCAGCAGCTTTAATGGGTATGAGGAGCTGTTTTTT. Translated, it gives CASSFNGYEELFF.

This clonotype was seen a handful of times. This rearrangement joins TRBV11-2 to TRBJ2-1, with 13 bases identical to TRBD2. The CDR3 runs 17 residues. Germline values: CDR1 SGHAT, CDR2 FQNNGV. Trimming cost V 1 base and J 7 bases; bases outside gene matches: 7. CDR3 sequence (DNA): TGTGCCAGCAGCTTAGGGACTAGCGGGAGCTTACGGAATGAGCAGTTCTTC. Amino acids: CASSLGTSGSLRNEQFF.

The table lists this clonotype with a few counts. The genes are TRBV11-2 and TRBJ2-1; 10 bases line up with TRBD1. The junction had 8 bases not matched to a gene; V was cut back by 5 bases and J by 7 bases. Per germline, CDR1 SGHAT and CDR2 FQNNGV. The CDR3 runs 15 residues. DNA of the CDR3: TGTGCCAGCAGCGCGATCCGGACAGGGGGAAATGAGCAGTTCTTC. It encodes CASSAIRTGGNEQFF.

This clonotype was seen repeatedly, ten times or more. V gene TRBV20-1 combines with J gene TRBJ1-5; D not certain. V gave up 0 bases and J gave up 0 bases, with 3 bases separating them. CDR3 size: 13 residues. CDR1 DFQATT and CDR2 SNEGSKA come from the germline V gene (reference sequence). The CDR3 loop is CSAREDSNQPQHF. The DNA for the CDR3 is TGCAGTGCTAGAGAGGATAGCAATCAGCCCCAGCATTTT.

The rearrangement uses TRBV5-1 and TRBJ2-3; D unresolved. Trimming cost V 7 bases and J 2 bases, with 17 bases left between them. The CDR3 contains 15 residues. Germline CDR1 is SGHRS and CDR2 is YFSETQ. CDR3 sequence (DNA): TGCGCCAGCTCCCTTCTAACAGCGCACACAGATACGCAGTATTTT. Amino acid sequence: CASSLLTAHTDTQYF.